This T cell receptor (beta chain) was captured by sequencing in a study of cytomegalovirus exposure and HLA in healthy donors. In the study overall: Earlier, 150 million to 200 million T cells were analyzed, and around 100 million unique TCR beta sequences were found among them. Overall study results and limits: Cytomegalovirus-associated TCR beta chains were listed, numbering some 180. Sequencing likely produced, as an artifact, a cluster of highly shared sequence variants. The authors reported that TCR beta sequences could predict HLA-A and HLA-B alleles. These predictions were accurate for most subjects in the first cohort.

Trimming pared 2 bases from V and 0 bases from J, leaving 8 bases between. The CDR3 is 14 amino acids. Looked up from germline, CDR1 is LNHDA and CDR2 is SQIVND (reference sequence). Amplification used 60 Vbeta primers and 13 Jbeta primers. Assay used: immunoSEQ multiplex PCR; TCRdb lists only in-frame clones, some missing. The sample lists about 160,000 clones, around 80% occurring once. As regards this clone: Its matching antigen is unknown.

Sequenced material: PBMCs. The chain combines TRBV19 with TRBJ2-7; maybe TRBD2 (6 bases). The receptor's source is a man between 18 and 35 years old in good health and CMV-seropositive. The DNA for the CDR3 is TGTGCCAGTAGTATAACGGGGGTCTCCTACGAGCAGTACTTC. Residues: CASSITGVSYEQYF.